The 2 T cell receptor beta chains presented below share a single source sample, sequenced in a study of blood T cells in healthy people across ages. Then a second PCR, running about 6 to 12 cycles, was carried out with a sample-barcoded 5' primer and a J-beta primer mix. TCRdb recomputed calls from the 5' RACE reads with MiXCR, one row per CDR3 protein. The sample gives just under 900,000 distinct CDR3 sequences, around 28% of which show up once; 15% to 20% is in the top ten. Sequencing was carried out using blood. These receptors were obtained from an elderly woman in good health.

This clonotype occurred many times. J is TRBJ2-3 and V is TRBV27, with 9 bases lining up with TRBD2. The V segment lost 7 bases and the J segment 2 bases; nucleotides outside the gene matches: 10. The CDR3 is 16 amino acids. CDR1 and CDR2 (germline): MNHEY, SMNVEV (reference sequence). In DNA form, the CDR3 reads TGTGCCAGCAATAGCGGGGGACCGTACACCACAGATACGCAGTATTTT. Translating gives CASNSGGPYTTDTQYF.

This clonotype was observed a few times. The chain employs TRBV2 and TRBJ2-1, with 10 bases matching TRBD2. Germline CDR1 and CDR2: SNHLY and FYNNEI. The V and J ends lost 4 bases and 8 bases, in that order; junction bases with no gene match: 5. There are 14 residues in the CDR3. The CDR3 DNA reads TGTGCCAGCAGTGTAGCGGGGGGAGGCGATGAGCAGTTCTTC. Translated: CASSVAGGGDEQFF. Full variable domain (remainder filled in from reference TRBV2 and TRBJ2-1): EPEVTQTPSHQVTQMGQEVILRCVPISNHLYFYWYRQILGQKVEFLVSFYNNEISEKSEIFDDQFSVERPDGSNFTLKIRSTKLEDSAMYFCASSVAGGGDEQFFGPGTRLTVL.